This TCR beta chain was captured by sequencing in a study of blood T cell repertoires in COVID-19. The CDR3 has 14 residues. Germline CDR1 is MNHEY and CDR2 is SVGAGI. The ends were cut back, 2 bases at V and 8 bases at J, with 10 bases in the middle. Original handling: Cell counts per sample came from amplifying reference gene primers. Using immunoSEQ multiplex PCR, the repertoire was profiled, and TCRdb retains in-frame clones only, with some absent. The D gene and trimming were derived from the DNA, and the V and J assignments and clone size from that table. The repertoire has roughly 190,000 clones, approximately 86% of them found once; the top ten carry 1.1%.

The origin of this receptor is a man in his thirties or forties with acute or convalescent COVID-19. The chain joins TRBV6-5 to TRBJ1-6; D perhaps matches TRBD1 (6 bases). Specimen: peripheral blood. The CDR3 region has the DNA TGTGCCAGCAGTTACAAACCAGGGGATTCACCCCTCCACTTT. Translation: CASSYKPGDSPLHF.